This paragraph reports one T cell receptor (beta chain). Germline V gives CDR1 SEHNR, CDR2 FQNEAQ (reference sequence). Trimming stripped 2 bases from V and 2 bases from J, with 9 bases between. There are 14 residues in the CDR3. These data are taken from a study of control samples from healthy donors and cancer patients. Repertoires were generated with immunoSEQ multiplex PCR, while TCRdb's copy carries only in-frame clones and drops some. This sample yields over 85,000 clones, of which 70% to 90% are seen a single time; about 3.7% belongs to the top ten. The material sequenced was PBMCs. The chain links TRBV7-9 to TRBJ2-5; D gene unclear. The sequence came from a woman aged 60 to 75 with lung cancer. Written as DNA, the CDR3 is TGTGCCAGCAGCTTATGGATGTTACAAGAGACCCAGTACTTC. The encoded protein is CASSLWMLQETQYF.